This T cell receptor beta chain was obtained from a study of CD8 T cells in ankylosing spondylitis. From germline, CDR1 is GTSNPN and CDR2 SVGIG (reference sequence). The CDR3 totals 14 residues. V gave up 0 bases and J gave up 5 bases; unmatched junction bases: 6. TCRdb redid the calling of the 5' RACE reads with MiXCR, one entry per CDR3 protein. The sample records around 150,000 distinct CDR3 sequences, 25% to 35% being singletons. Sequenced sample: synovial fluid, either unsorted or a sorted T cell fraction (not recorded which). The V and J genes are TRBV30 and TRBJ1-1; 7 positions match TRBD1. This sequence was found in a male donor with ankylosing spondylitis. The DNA for the CDR3 is TGTGCCTGGAGTGTACGGGGCAGGGGGACTGAAGCTTTCTTT. The encoded protein is CAWSVRGRGTEAFF. Full variable domain (rest looked up from reference TRBV30 and TRBJ1-1): SQTIHQWPATLVQPVGSPLSLECTVEGTSNPNLYWYRQAAGRGLQLLFYSVGIGQISSEVPQNLSASRPQDRQFILSSKKLLLSDSGFYLCAWSVRGRGTEAFFGQGTRLTVV.